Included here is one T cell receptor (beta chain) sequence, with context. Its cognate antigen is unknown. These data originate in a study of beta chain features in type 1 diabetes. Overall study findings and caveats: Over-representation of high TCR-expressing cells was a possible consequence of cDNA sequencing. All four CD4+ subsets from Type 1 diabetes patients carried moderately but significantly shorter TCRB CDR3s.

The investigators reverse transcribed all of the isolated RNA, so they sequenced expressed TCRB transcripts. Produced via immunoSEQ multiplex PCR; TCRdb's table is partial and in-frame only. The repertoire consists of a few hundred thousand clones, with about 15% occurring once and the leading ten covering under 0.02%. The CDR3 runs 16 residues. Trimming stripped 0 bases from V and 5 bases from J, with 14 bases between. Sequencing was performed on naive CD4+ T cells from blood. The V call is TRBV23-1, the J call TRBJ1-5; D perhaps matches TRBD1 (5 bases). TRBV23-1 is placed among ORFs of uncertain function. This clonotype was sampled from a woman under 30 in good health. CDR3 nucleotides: TGCGCCAGCAGTCAATCGGAAGGGGCCGGCGATCAGCCCCAGCATTTT. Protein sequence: CASSQSEGAGDQPQHF.